This TCR beta chain was found in a study of OX40 agonist ivuxolimab in advanced cancers. Study context: One hepatocellular carcinoma and a couple of cutaneous melanoma patients partially responded.

Sequencing was performed with immunoSEQ multiplex PCR; in TCRdb, only in-frame clones are kept and a portion is missing. This sample has some 76,000 clones, with roughly 92% found just once. Sequences were derived from CD4+ or CD8+ T cells sorted from blood, sampled in a trial of the OX40 agonist ivuxolimab. The TCR originated in an adult with an advanced solid tumor such as melanoma, head and neck, liver or kidney cancer.

The CDR3 nucleotides read TGCGCCAGCAGCTTAGAGGGGGGGGGCGGCACAGATACGCAGTATTTT. As protein: CASSLEGGGGTDTQYF. The rearrangement uses TRBV4-1 and TRBJ2-3; a weak D match, TRBD2 (7 bases). The germline gives CDR1 MGHRA, CDR2 YSYEKL. Trimming took 5 bases from V and 1 from J, leaving 16 bases between them. This CDR3 spans 16 amino acids.